This TCR beta chain is from a study of T cells in Graves' hyperthyroidism and ophthalmopathy. This clonotype was detected many times. Its antigen is unidentified. Clinical symptoms, serum thyroxine, TRAb, thyroid ultrasound and orbital computed tomography established diagnosis. General study findings and limits: The model identified upcoming ophthalmopathy a median approximately six months ahead of onset.

Germline CDR1 is MNHNS and CDR2 is SASEGT. The J segment lost 2 bases and the V segment lost 5 bases, leaving 11 bases of the junction unmatched. The CDR3 consists of 17 residues. Researchers took RNA transcripts and amplified the TCR beta CDR3 regions from them. With the HTBI primer set, the TCR CDR3 went through a first round of RT-PCR. TCRdb analysed the multiplex PCR reads with MiXCR anew, one entry per CDR3 protein. The sample consists of approximately 600,000 distinct CDR3 sequences, 16% of them appearing once. The origin of this receptor is a woman aged 30 to 39 with Graves' hyperthyroidism. Sequencing was performed on blood. The chain is built from TRBV6-1 and TRBJ2-1; 8 nucleotides align to TRBD2. In DNA, the CDR3 is TGTGCCAGCAGTCCCCTTCGACTAGCGAGAACCTACAATGAGCAGTTCTTC. Translation: CASSPLRLARTYNEQFF.